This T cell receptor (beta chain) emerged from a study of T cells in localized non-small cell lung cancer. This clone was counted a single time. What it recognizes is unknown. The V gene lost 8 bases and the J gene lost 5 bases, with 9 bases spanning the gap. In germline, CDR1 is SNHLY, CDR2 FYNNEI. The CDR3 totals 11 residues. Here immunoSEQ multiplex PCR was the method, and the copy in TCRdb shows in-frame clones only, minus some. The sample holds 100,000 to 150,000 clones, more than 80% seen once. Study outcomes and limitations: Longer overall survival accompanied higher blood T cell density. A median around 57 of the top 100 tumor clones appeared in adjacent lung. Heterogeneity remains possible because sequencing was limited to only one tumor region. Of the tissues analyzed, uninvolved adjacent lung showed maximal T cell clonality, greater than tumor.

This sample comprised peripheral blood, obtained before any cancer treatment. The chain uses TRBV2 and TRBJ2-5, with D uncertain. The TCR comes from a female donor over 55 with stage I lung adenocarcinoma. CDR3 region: CASLAGETQYF. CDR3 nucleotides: TGTGCCAGCTTGGCTGGGGAGACCCAGTACTTC. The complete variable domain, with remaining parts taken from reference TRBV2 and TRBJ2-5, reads EPEVTQTPSHQVTQMGQEVILRCVPISNHLYFYWYRQILGQKVEFLVSFYNNEISEKSEIFDDQFSVERPDGSNFTLKIRSTKLEDSAMYFCASLAGETQYFGPGTRLLVL.